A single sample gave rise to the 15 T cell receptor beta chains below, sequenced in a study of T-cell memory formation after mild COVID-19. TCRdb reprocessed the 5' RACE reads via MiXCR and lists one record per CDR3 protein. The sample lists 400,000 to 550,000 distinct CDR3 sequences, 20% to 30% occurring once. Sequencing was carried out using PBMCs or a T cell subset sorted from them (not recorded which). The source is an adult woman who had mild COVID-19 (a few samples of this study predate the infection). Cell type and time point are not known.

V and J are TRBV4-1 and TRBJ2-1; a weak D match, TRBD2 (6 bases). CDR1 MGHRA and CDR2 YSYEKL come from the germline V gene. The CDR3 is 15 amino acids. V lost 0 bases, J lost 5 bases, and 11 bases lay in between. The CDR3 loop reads CASSQESLANNEQFF. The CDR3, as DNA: TGCGCCAGCAGCCAAGAGAGTCTAGCGAACAATGAGCAGTTCTTC.

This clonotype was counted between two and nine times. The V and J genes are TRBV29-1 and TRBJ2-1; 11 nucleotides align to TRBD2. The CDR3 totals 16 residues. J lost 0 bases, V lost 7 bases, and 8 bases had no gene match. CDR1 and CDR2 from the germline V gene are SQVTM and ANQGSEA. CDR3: CSAHDLAGGSYNEQFF. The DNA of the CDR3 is TGCAGCGCTCATGACCTAGCGGGGGGCTCCTACAATGAGCAGTTCTTC.

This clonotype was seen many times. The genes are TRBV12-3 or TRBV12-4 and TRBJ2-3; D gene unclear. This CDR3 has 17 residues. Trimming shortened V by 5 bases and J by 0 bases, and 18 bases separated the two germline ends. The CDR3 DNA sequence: TGTGCCAGCAGTAGCCTCGGTTCGGGCCCTAGCACAGATACGCAGTATTTT. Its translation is CASSSLGSGPSTDTQYF.

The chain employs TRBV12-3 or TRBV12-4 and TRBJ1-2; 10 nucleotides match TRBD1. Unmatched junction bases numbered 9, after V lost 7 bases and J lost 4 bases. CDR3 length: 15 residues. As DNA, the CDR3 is TGTGCCAGCAAATCCGACAGGGGGCGTCGCTATGGCTACACCTTC. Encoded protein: CASKSDRGRRYGYTF.

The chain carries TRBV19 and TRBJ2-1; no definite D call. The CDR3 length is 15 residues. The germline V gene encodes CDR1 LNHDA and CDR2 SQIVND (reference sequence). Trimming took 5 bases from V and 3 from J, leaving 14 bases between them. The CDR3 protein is CASSVQSPRYNEQFF. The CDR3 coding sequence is TGTGCCAGTAGTGTCCAGTCTCCCCGCTACAATGAGCAGTTCTTC.

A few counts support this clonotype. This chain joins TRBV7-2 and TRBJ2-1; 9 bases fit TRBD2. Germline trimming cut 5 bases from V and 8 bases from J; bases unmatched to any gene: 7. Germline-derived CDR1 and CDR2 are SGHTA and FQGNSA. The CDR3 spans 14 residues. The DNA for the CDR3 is TGTGCCAGCAGCCCCGGGACTAGCAGACATGAGCAGTTCTTC. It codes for CASSPGTSRHEQFF.

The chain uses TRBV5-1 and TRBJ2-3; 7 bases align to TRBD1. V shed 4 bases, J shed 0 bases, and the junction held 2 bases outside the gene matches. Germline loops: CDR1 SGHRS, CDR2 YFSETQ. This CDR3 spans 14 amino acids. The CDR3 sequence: CASSTGASTDTQYF. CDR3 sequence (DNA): TGCGCCAGCAGCACAGGGGCGAGCACAGATACGCAGTATTTT.

Written as DNA, the CDR3 is TGTGCCAGTAGTATAGATCGAATGGGTGGCTACACCTTC. Translation gives CASSIDRMGGYTF. The gene calls are TRBV19 and TRBJ1-2; no firm D call. Between the trimmed V and J ends, which lost 0 bases and 7 bases, there was a span of 9 bases. Germline V gene lookup returns CDR1 LNHDA and CDR2 SQIVND (reference sequence). The CDR3 is 13 amino acids.

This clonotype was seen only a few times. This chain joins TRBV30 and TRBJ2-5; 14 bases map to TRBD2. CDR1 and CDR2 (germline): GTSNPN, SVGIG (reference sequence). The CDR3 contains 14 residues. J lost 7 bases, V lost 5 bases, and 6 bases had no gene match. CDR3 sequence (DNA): TGTGCCTGGGGACTAGCGGGGGGCACGATGACCCAGTACTTC. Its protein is CAWGLAGGTMTQYF.

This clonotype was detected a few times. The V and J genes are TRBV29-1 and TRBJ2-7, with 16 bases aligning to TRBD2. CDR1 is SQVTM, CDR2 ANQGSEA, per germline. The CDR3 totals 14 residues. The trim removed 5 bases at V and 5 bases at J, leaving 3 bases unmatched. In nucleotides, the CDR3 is TGCAGCGTTACAGGGACTAGCGGGAGGGACGAGCAGTACTTC. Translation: CSVTGTSGRDEQYF.

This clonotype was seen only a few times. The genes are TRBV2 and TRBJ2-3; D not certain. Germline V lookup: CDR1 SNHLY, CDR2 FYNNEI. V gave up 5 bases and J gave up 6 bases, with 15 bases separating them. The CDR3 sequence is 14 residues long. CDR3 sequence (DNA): TGTGCCAGCAGTTCCGGGCTCCACTCTGATACGCAGTATTTT. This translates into CASSSGLHSDTQYF.

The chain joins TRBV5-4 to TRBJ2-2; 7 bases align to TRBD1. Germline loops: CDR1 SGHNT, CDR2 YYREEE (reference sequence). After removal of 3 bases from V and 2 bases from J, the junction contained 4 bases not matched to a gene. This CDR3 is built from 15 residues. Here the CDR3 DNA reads TGTGCCAGCAGCTCAAGACAGGGCAACACCGGGGAGCTGTTTTTT. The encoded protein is CASSSRQGNTGELFF.

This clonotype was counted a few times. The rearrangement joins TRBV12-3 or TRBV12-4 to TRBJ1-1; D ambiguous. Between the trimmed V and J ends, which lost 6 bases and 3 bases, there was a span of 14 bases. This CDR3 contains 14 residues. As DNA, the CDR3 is TGTGCCAGCAGCAAGAACGGGCTCGACACTGAAGCTTTCTTT. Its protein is CASSKNGLDTEAFF.

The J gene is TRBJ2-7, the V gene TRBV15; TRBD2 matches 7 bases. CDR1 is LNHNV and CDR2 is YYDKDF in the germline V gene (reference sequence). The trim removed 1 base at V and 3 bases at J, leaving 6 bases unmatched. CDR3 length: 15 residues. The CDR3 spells CATSRVREVGYEQYF. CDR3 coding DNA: TGTGCCACCAGCAGAGTACGGGAGGTGGGCTACGAGCAGTACTTC.

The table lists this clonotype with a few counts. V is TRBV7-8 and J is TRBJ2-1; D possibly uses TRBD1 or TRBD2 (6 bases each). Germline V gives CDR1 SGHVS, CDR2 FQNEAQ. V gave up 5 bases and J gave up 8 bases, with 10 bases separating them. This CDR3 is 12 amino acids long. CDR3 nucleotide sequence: TGTGCCAGCAGCCACCGGGGGCATGAGCAGTTCTTC. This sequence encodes CASSHRGHEQFF.